This T cell receptor beta chain came from a study of long-term antiretroviral therapy in people with HIV. V was trimmed by 2 bases and J by 4 bases, leaving 3 bases between them. CDR1 MNHEY and CDR2 SVGAGI come from the germline V gene. The CDR3 runs 12 residues. A v3.0 immunoSEQ assay was performed at survey level. This table comes from immunoSEQ multiplex PCR, and its TCRdb copy is limited to in-frame clones, with some not included. The repertoire holds 20,000 to 25,000 clones, with 70% to 80% as singletons. This TCR derives from a woman aged 40 to 50 with HIV. The chain couples TRBV6-5 to TRBJ1-3; unclear D gene. The sequencing used unsorted PBMCs, collected 4.1 years after starting antiretroviral therapy. The CDR3 region is CASSYEGNTIYF. The CDR3 nucleotides are TGTGCCAGCAGTTACGAGGGAAACACCATATATTTT.